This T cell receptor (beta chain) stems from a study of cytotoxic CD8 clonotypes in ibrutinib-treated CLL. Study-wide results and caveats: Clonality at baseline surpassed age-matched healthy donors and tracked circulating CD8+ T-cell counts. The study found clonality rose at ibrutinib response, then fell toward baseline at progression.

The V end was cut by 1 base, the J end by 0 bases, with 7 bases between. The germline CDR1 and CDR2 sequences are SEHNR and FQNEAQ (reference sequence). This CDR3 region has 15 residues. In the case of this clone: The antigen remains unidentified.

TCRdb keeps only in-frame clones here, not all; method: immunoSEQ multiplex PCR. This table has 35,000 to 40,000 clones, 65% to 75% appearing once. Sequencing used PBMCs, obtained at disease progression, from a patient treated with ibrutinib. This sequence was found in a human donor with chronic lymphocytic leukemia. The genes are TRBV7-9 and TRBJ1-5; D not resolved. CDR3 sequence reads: CASSLVGPSNQPQHF. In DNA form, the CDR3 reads TGTGCCAGCAGCTTAGTAGGGCCTAGCAATCAGCCCCAGCATTTT. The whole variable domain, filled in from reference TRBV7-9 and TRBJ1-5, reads DTGVSQNPRHKITKRGQNVTFRCDPISEHNRLYWYRQTLGQGPEFLTYFQNEAQLEKSRLLSDRFSAERPKGSFSTLEIQRTEQGDSAMYLCASSLVGPSNQPQHFGDGTRLSIL.